This T cell receptor (beta chain) was observed in a study of T cell clonotyping in hematopoietic cell transplantation. Whole-study findings and limits: Without cell sorting, CD4 versus CD8 contributions remain unresolved.

Concerning this clone itself: Its antigen is undetermined.

Repertoires were generated with immunoSEQ multiplex PCR, while TCRdb's copy carries only in-frame clones and drops some. Seen here are tens of thousands of clones, approximately 87% observed once, and the top ten hold around 3.4%. The germline V gene has CDR1 MNHNY and CDR2 SVGAGI (reference sequence). This CDR3 comprises 15 residues. With 1 base removed from V and 10 bases from J, the gap between germline ends came to 18 bases. The time point denotes: recipient sample about 28 days before transplant, after cytoreduction. Here the sequenced sample was peripheral blood mononuclear cells, taken before stem cell transplant. J is TRBJ2-3 and V is TRBV6-6, with a tentative D call TRBD1 (5 bases). The sequence was collected from a man aged 18 to 29 with biphenotypic leukemia. Some clones in this sample may be carry-over from other donors' samples. The CDR3 reads CASSYYPGQGVAQYF. The CDR3 DNA is TGTGCCAGCAGTTACTACCCGGGTCAGGGCGTCGCGCAGTATTTT.